One and the same sample provided the 21 T cell receptor beta chains below, sequenced in a study of blood T cell repertoires in COVID-19. Sequencing was performed with immunoSEQ multiplex PCR; in TCRdb, only in-frame clones are kept and a portion is missing. This table has some 80,000 clones, roughly 80% appearing once. Source material: peripheral blood. The receptors were gathered from a woman between 70 and 85 years old with acute or convalescent COVID-19.

The gene calls are TRBV7-2 and TRBJ2-1, with a tentative D call TRBD1 (5 bases). The V gene's germline CDR1 is SGHTA and CDR2 FQGNSA. The CDR3 is 14 amino acids. V lost 2 bases to trimming and J lost 12 bases, with 17 bases between them. As DNA, the CDR3 is TGTGCCAGCAGCTTACCAGGACACGGAATCGCGCAGTTCTTC. It yields the protein CASSLPGHGIAQFF.

The chain combines TRBV7-2 with TRBJ2-1; 11 bases match TRBD2. The junction had 13 bases not matched to a gene; V was cut back by 6 bases and J by 6 bases. CDR3 length equals 17 residues. The germline gives CDR1 SGHTA, CDR2 FQGNSA. The CDR3: CASSYRSGTSGFNEQFF. In nucleotides, the CDR3 is TGTGCCAGCAGTTATAGGTCAGGGACTAGCGGATTCAATGAGCAGTTCTTC. The whole variable domain, remainder taken from reference TRBV7-2 and TRBJ2-1, is GAGVSQSPSNKVTEKGKDVELRCDPISGHTALYWYRQSLGQGLEFLIYFQGNSAPDKSGLPSDRFSAERTGGSVSTLTIQRTQQEDSAVYLCASSYRSGTSGFNEQFFGPGTRLTVL.

DNA for the CDR3: TGTGCCAGCAGCTTATGGGCAGGGGTGGGTGAAAAACTGTTTTTT. Residues: CASSLWAGVGEKLFF. The rearrangement links TRBV7-2 to TRBJ1-4; possibly TRBD1 for D (6 bases). V was shortened by 2 bases and J by 7 bases, with 14 bases between the two germline ends. Germline lookup yields CDR1 SGHTA and CDR2 FQGNSA. This CDR3 is 15 amino acids long. Supplemented by reference TRBV7-2 and TRBJ1-4, the full variable domain reads GAGVSQSPSNKVTEKGKDVELRCDPISGHTALYWYRQSLGQGLEFLIYFQGNSAPDKSGLPSDRFSAERTGGSVSTLTIQRTQQEDSAVYLCASSLWAGVGEKLFFGSGTQLSVL.

In its sample, this clone was seen a few times. V is TRBV5-8 and J is TRBJ2-1; TRBD2 might be the D (6 bases). The CDR3 covers 13 residues. The germline V and J ends were trimmed by 3 bases and 9 bases, with 13 bases remaining between them. Germline CDR1 and CDR2: SGHTS and YDEGEE. The CDR3 DNA sequence: TGTGCCAGCAGCTCGGGACTTAACGGTGAGCAGTTCTTC. Protein product: CASSSGLNGEQFF.

J is TRBJ2-1 and V is TRBV7-8, with TRBD2 matching over 9 bases. With 2 bases clipped from V and 2 bases from J, the junction kept 4 bases outside the gene matches. CDR3 size: 16 residues. CDR1 is SGHVS and CDR2 is FQNEAQ in the germline V gene. Here the CDR3 DNA reads TGTGCCAGCAGCTTATACGGCGGGAGGGCCTACAATGAGCAGTTCTTC. Amino acids: CASSLYGGRAYNEQFF.

On this clone itself: Relative to the germline gene, one junction end is altered; a read error may explain this. J is TRBJ2-6 and V is TRBV5-8; 7 nucleotides agree with TRBD2. The CDR3 contains 15 residues. Germline V gene lookup returns CDR1 SGHTS and CDR2 YDEGEE. CDR3 region: CATSGASSGANVLTF. CDR3 coding DNA: TGTGCCACCAGCGGGGCGAGCTCTGGGGCCAACGTCCTGACTTTC.

A single count supports this clone. V usage is TRBV27 and J usage is TRBJ2-7, with TRBD2 identical over 14 bases. Unmatched junction bases numbered 12, after V lost 8 bases and J lost 3 bases. CDR1 is MNHEY, CDR2 SMNVEV, per germline (reference sequence). This CDR3 spans 17 amino acids. CDR3 residues: CASETSGRAFFFYEQYF. As DNA, the CDR3 is TGTGCCAGCGAGACTAGCGGGAGGGCCTTTTTCTTCTACGAGCAGTACTTC.

The V and J genes are TRBV23-1 and TRBJ2-3; TRBD1 is a possible D gene (6 bases). TRBV23-1 is sorted into the ORF group, with uncertain function. V lost 4 bases and J lost 0, with 23 bases in between. The CDR3 contains 19 residues. CDR3 amino acids: CASSLEDWKEQGSTDTQYF. Written as DNA, the CDR3 is TGCGCCAGCAGTCTTGAGGACTGGAAGGAACAGGGTAGCACAGATACGCAGTATTTT.

The rearrangement uses TRBV7-2 and TRBJ1-5, with 7 bases matching TRBD1. V was clipped by 5 bases and J by 1 base; unmatched bases: 5. The CDR3 runs to 15 residues. Per germline, CDR1 SGHTA and CDR2 FQGNSA. CDR3 region: CASSLMTGSNQPQHF. The CDR3 nucleotides read TGTGCCAGCAGCCTCATGACAGGGAGCAATCAGCCCCAGCATTTT.

The genes are TRBV28 and TRBJ1-2, with 7 bases fitting TRBD1. Germline CDR1 and CDR2: MDHEN and SYDVKM. With 7 bases clipped from V and 2 bases from J, the junction kept 10 bases outside the gene matches. The CDR3 has 15 amino acids. The CDR3 protein is CASNSQGSTNYGYTF. CDR3 DNA sequence: TGTGCCAGCAACTCACAGGGGTCTACCAACTATGGCTACACCTTC.

The chain links TRBV30 to TRBJ1-5, with D possibly being TRBD1 (6 bases). V lost 3 bases to trimming and J lost 7 bases, with 13 bases between them. The germline V gene has CDR1 GTSNPN and CDR2 SVGIG (reference sequence). The CDR3 loop spans 13 amino acids. CDR3 sequence: CAWRRGARQPQHF. The CDR3 DNA sequence: TGTGCCTGGAGGCGGGGGGCTAGACAGCCCCAGCATTTT.

CDR3 in amino acids: CASSQGVDNEQFF. As DNA, the CDR3 is TGCGCCAGCAGCCAGGGCGTCGACAATGAGCAGTTCTTC. This chain connects TRBV5-1 to TRBJ2-1; maybe TRBD1 (5 bases). CDR3 length: 13 amino acids. The V gene lost 4 bases and the J gene lost 5 bases, with 10 bases spanning the gap. Per germline, CDR1 SGHRS and CDR2 YFSETQ.

The rearrangement uses TRBV3-1 (or the pseudogene TRBV3-2) and TRBJ2-7, with D possibly being TRBD1 (6 bases). The V and J ends lost 6 bases and 1 base respectively, with 10 bases between them. The CDR3 length is 13 residues. Germline V gene lookup returns CDR1 LGHDT and CDR2 YNNKEL (reference sequence). In nucleotides, the CDR3 is TGTGCCAGCAGTAAAAGGGGGTCCTACGAGCAGTACTTC. This sequence encodes CASSKRGSYEQYF.

This chain joins TRBV19 and TRBJ1-5; 10 bases map to TRBD1. V shed 4 bases, J shed 6 bases, and the junction held 3 bases outside the gene matches. The CDR3 runs to 14 residues. Per the germline V gene, CDR1 is LNHDA and CDR2 is SQIVND (reference sequence). CDR3 loop: CASSTTGGPQPQHF. For the CDR3, the DNA is TGTGCCAGTAGTACGACAGGGGGCCCTCAGCCCCAGCATTTT.

The J gene is TRBJ1-3, the V gene TRBV7-8; perhaps TRBD1 as D (5 bases). The CDR3 spans 15 residues. V dropped 1 base and J dropped 0 bases, with 7 bases sitting between them. CDR1 is SGHVS, CDR2 FQNEAQ, per germline. The CDR3 coding sequence is TGTGCCAGCAGCTTAGTAGGGGACTCTGGAAACACCATATATTTT. It translates to CASSLVGDSGNTIYF.

This clone occurred once. The chain combines TRBV4-2 with TRBJ2-2; 10 bases agree with TRBD2. V lost 8 bases to trimming and J lost 5 bases; unmatched junction nucleotides: 8. Germline loops: CDR1 LGHNA, CDR2 YNFKEQ. The CDR3 consists of 15 residues. In DNA form, the CDR3 reads TGTGCCAGCCGAACGACTAGCGGGTTTACCGGGGAGCTGTTTTTT. Translation: CASRTTSGFTGELFF.

V gene TRBV30 combines with J gene TRBJ2-1; TRBD2 agrees at 12 bases. Germline V gene data show CDR1 as GTSNPN and CDR2 as SVGIG (reference sequence). The CDR3 is 14 residues long. Germline trimming cut 3 bases from V and 13 bases from J; bases unmatched to any gene: 10. CDR3 nucleotide sequence: TGTGCCTGGAGAGAGCAGCTAGCGGGAGGGCCTCAGTTCTTC. Its protein product is CAWREQLAGGPQFF. The variable domain in full, with the rest retrieved from reference TRBV30 and TRBJ2-1, is SQTIHQWPATLVQPVGSPLSLECTVEGTSNPNLYWYRQAAGRGLQLLFYSVGIGQISSEVPQNLSASRPQDRQFILSSKKLLLSDSGFYLCAWREQLAGGPQFFGPGTRLTVL.

The chain employs TRBV3-1 (or the pseudogene TRBV3-2) and TRBJ2-5; TRBD2 might be the D (5 bases). CDR1 is LGHDT, CDR2 YNNKEL, per germline (reference sequence). The germline V and J ends were trimmed by 4 bases and 3 bases, with 9 bases remaining between them. CDR3 length equals 13 residues. CDR3 nucleotides: TGTGCCAGCAGCCGGATGGGAGAAGAGACCCAGTACTTC. Translating it yields CASSRMGEETQYF.

V usage is TRBV24-1 and J usage is TRBJ2-3, with 7 bases fitting TRBD2. This CDR3 has 15 amino acids. After removal of 8 bases from V and 0 bases from J, the junction contained 7 bases not matched to a gene. The germline gives CDR1 KGHDR, CDR2 SFDVKD. The CDR3 is CATTSGDISTDTQYF. Written as DNA, the CDR3 is TGTGCCACCACTAGCGGAGATATTAGCACAGATACGCAGTATTTT.

CDR3 in DNA: TGCGCCAGCAGTGCAGGACTAGTGAACACTGAAGCTTTCTTT. This sequence encodes CASSAGLVNTEAFF. This rearrangement joins TRBV10-2 to TRBJ1-1, with D hard to call. CDR3 length: 14 amino acids. Trimming removed 4 bases from V and 0 bases from J, with 9 bases in between. Germline V lookup: CDR1 WSHSY, CDR2 SAAADI.

The chain has TRBV5-1 and TRBJ2-7; a possible D gene is TRBD1 (6 bases). V lost 2 bases, J lost 3 bases, and 12 bases lay in between. CDR3 length equals 14 residues. Per the germline V gene, CDR1 is SGHRS and CDR2 is YFSETQ. CDR3 DNA: TGCGCCAGCAGCTTACAGGGCTCGAACTACGAGCAGTACTTC. This gives the protein CASSLQGSNYEQYF.